The source of this TCR beta chain is a study of T-cell memory formation after mild COVID-19. This clonotype was detected only a few times. Germline lookup yields CDR1 SEHNR and CDR2 FQNEAQ (reference sequence). The CDR3 covers 15 residues. Trimming stripped 5 bases from V and 5 bases from J, with 15 bases between. TCR alpha and TCR beta cDNA libraries with sample barcodes and UMIs came from 5'RACE using constant-segment primers. TCRdb reanalysed the 5' RACE reads using MiXCR and keeps one entry per CDR3 protein. The sample lists 450,000 to 650,000 distinct CDR3 sequences; approximately 20% were seen once.

Specimen: PBMCs or a T cell subset sorted from them (not recorded which). The J gene is TRBJ2-2, the V gene TRBV7-9; possibly TRBD1 or TRBD2 for D (5 bases each). The clonotype comes from an adult woman who had mild COVID-19 (a few samples of this study predate the infection). Cell type and time point are not known. The CDR3 DNA follows: TGTGCCAGCAGCCGCCGCGAGGGGTGGACCGGGGAGCTGTTTTTT. It codes for CASSRREGWTGELFF.